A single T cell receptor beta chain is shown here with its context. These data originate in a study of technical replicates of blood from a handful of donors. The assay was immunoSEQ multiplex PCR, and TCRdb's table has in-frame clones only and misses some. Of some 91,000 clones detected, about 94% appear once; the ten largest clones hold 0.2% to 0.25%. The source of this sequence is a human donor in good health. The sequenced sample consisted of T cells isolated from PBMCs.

CDR3 DNA: TGCGCCAGCAGTGAGGGGGCTGGTCAGCCCCAGCATTTT. This translates into CASSEGAGQPQHF. The chain has TRBV10-1 and TRBJ1-5; possibly TRBD1 for D (5 bases). This CDR3 spans 13 amino acids. CDR1 and CDR2 from the germline V gene are WNHNN and SYGVQD (reference sequence). Trimming removed 2 bases from V and 6 bases from J, with 8 bases in between.